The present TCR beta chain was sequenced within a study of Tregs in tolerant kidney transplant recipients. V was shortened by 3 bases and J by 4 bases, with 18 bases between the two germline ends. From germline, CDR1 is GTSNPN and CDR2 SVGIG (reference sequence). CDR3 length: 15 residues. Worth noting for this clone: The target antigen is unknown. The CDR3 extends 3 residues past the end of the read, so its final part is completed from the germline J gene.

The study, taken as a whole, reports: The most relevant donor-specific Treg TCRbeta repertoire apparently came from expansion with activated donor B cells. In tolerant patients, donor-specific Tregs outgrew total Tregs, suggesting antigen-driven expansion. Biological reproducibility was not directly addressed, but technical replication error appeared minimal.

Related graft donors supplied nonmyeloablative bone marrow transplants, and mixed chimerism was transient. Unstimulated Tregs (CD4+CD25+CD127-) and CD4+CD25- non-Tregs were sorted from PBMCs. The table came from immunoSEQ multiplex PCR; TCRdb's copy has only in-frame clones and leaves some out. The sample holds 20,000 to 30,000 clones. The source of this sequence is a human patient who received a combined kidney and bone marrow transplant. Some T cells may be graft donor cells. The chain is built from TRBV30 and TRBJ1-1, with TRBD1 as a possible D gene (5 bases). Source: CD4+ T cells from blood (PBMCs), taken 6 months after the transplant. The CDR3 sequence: CAWRKLLQGGTEAFF. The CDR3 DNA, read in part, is TGTGCCTGGAGAAAATTACTCCAGGGAGGCACTGAA.